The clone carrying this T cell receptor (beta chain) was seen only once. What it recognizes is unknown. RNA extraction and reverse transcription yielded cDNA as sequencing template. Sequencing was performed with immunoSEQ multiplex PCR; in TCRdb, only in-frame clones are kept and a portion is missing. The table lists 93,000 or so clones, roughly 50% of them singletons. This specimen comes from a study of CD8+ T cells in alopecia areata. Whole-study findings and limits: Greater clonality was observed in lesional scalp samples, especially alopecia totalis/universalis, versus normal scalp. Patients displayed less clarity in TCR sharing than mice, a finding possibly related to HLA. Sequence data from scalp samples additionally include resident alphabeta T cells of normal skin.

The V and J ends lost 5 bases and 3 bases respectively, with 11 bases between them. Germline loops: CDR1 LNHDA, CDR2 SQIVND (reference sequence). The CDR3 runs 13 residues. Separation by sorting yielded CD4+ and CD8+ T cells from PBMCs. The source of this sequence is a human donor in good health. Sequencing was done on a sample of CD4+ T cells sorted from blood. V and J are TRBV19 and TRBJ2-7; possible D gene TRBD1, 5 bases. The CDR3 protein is CASSRTFLYEQYF. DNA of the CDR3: TGTGCCAGTAGTCGGACATTCCTCTACGAGCAGTACTTC.